Given below is one T cell receptor beta chain in context. Its antigen is still unknown. Separate from the 666-subject first cohort, the roughly 120-subject validation cohort was the one that the donors belonged to. This entry belongs to a study of cytomegalovirus exposure and HLA in healthy donors. Study-level points and caveats: The majority of TCR sequences were rare, yet some public TCRs appeared in many donors.

Per the germline V gene, CDR1 is WSHSY and CDR2 is SAAADI. The germline V and J ends were trimmed by 5 bases and 2 bases, with 12 bases remaining between them. The CDR3 consists of 15 residues. TCRdb's table, derived via immunoSEQ multiplex PCR, lists solely in-frame clones and lacks some. The data contain about 65,000 clones, about 90% of them seen just once; the ten biggest clones take up 1% to 1.5%. The chain uses TRBV10-2 and TRBJ2-2; D ambiguous. The source is a woman aged 18-29 years in good health and CMV-seronegative. What was sequenced was PBMCs. The CDR3 spells CASSLGRPNTGELFF. The CDR3, as DNA: TGCGCCAGCAGTCTAGGCCGGCCCAACACCGGGGAGCTGTTTTTT.